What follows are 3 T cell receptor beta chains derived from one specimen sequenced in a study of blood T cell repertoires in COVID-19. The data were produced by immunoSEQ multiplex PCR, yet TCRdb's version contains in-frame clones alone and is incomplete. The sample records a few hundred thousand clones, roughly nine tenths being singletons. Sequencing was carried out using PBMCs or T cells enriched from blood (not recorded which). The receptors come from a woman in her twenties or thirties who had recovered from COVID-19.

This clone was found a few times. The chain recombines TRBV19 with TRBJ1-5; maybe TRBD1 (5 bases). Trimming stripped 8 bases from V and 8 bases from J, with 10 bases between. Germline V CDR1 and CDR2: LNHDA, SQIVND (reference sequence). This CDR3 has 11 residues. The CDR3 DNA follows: TGTGCCAGTGGACAAATTGAGCCCCAGCATTTT. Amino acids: CASGQIEPQHF.

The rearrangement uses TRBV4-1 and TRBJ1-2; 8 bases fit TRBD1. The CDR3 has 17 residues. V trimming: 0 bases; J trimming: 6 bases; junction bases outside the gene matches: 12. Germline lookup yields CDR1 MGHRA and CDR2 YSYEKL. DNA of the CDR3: TGCGCCAGCAGCCAAGATTCAGGGGGCAGGGGTGTTGATGGCTACACCTTC. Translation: CASSQDSGGRGVDGYTF.

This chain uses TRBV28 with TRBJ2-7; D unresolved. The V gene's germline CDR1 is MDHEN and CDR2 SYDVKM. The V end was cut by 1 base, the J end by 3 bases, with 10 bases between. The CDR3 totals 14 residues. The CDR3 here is CASSLLEDHYEQYF. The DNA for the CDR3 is TGTGCCAGCAGTTTATTAGAAGATCACTACGAGCAGTACTTC.